Following are 32 T cell receptor beta chains from one sample sequenced in a study of blood T cell repertoires in COVID-19. Clones were sequenced by immunoSEQ multiplex PCR, and TCRdb holds only the in-frame ones, with some missing. The sample includes under 200,000 clones, roughly 85% seen only once; the top ten take around 5%. Sequencing was carried out using peripheral blood. Source of these receptors: a woman older than 75 with acute or convalescent COVID-19.

The chain links TRBV20-1 to TRBJ1-1, with a possible D match to TRBD1 (5 bases). The CDR3 covers 13 residues. The germline V and J ends were trimmed by 3 bases and 0 bases, with 8 bases remaining between them. Germline CDR1 is DFQATT and CDR2 is SNEGSKA (reference sequence). In nucleotides, the CDR3 is TGCAGTGCTAGTGGGGGAGTGAACACTGAAGCTTTCTTT. Amino acids: CSASGGVNTEAFF.

The chain links TRBV19 to TRBJ2-1; tentative D call: TRBD1 (6 bases). The CDR3 extends over 15 amino acids. CDR1 is LNHDA, CDR2 SQIVND, per germline (reference sequence). The V and J ends lost 4 bases and 7 bases respectively, with 17 bases between them. Here the CDR3 reads CASSTPRGPRNEQFF. CDR3 coding DNA: TGTGCCAGTAGTACTCCCAGGGGTCCGAGGAATGAGCAGTTCTTC.

J is TRBJ2-5 and V is TRBV28, with D possibly matching TRBD1 (6 bases). Germline CDR1 is MDHEN and CDR2 is SYDVKM. CDR3 size: 17 residues. The V end lost 6 bases, the J end lost 0 bases, and 20 bases lay between the germline ends. The CDR3 here is CASRHSWGRDNQETQYF. Written as DNA, the CDR3 is TGTGCCAGCAGACATTCCTGGGGCAGGGACAACCAAGAGACCCAGTACTTC.

The rearrangement joins TRBV18 to TRBJ1-1; D unresolved. V lost 3 bases to trimming and J lost 5 bases, with 7 bases between them. Germline lookup yields CDR1 KGHSH and CDR2 LQKENI. This CDR3 region has 12 residues. For the CDR3, the DNA is TGTGCCAGCTCACCGGCGGGGACTGAAGCTTTCTTT. Translation: CASSPAGTEAFF.

The rearrangement links TRBV18 to TRBJ1-3, with unresolved D. CDR3 length equals 16 residues. Germline CDR1 KGHSH, CDR2 LQKENI. Trimming left V 5 bases short and J 2 bases short, with 16 bases between. CDR3 DNA sequence: TGTGCCAGCTCATCGGGAATCGGAGGTACTGGAAACACCATATATTTT. It yields the protein CASSSGIGGTGNTIYF.

The chain employs TRBV2 and TRBJ2-7, with 9 bases fitting TRBD2. The germline gives CDR1 SNHLY, CDR2 FYNNEI. The CDR3 length is 15 residues. After removal of 6 bases from V and 4 bases from J, the junction contained 10 bases not matched to a gene. CDR3 in DNA: TGTGCCAGCAGAGATAGCGGGAGTCGGATTTACGAGCAGTACTTC. It encodes CASRDSGSRIYEQYF.

The chain couples TRBV18 to TRBJ2-5, with a tentative D call TRBD1 (6 bases). The CDR3 extends over 15 amino acids. Trimming left V 2 bases short and J 5 bases short, with 15 bases between. CDR1 KGHSH and CDR2 LQKENI come from the germline V gene. The CDR3 region is CASSPTTGIRETQYF. The CDR3 nucleotides read TGTGCCAGCTCACCAACAACAGGGATCAGGGAGACCCAGTACTTC.

The sample holds a few counts of this clone. This rearrangement joins TRBV2 to TRBJ1-5; 9 bases are a match to TRBD1. The CDR3 extends over 17 amino acids. CDR1 and CDR2 from the germline V gene are SNHLY and FYNNEI. Trimming cost V 7 bases and J 1 base; bases outside gene matches: 11. The CDR3 nucleotides read TGTGCCAGCACCTCAATGACGACAGGGGGAAGCAATCAGCCCCAGCATTTT. It yields the protein CASTSMTTGGSNQPQHF.

Concerning this clone itself: The same CDR3 can be traced to other DNA sequences in this sample. The DNA of the CDR3 is TGTGCCTGGAGTGTAGGGGGTTATGGCTACACCTTC. Translation: CAWSVGGYGYTF. The J gene is TRBJ1-2, the V gene TRBV30, with D perhaps matching TRBD1 (6 bases). The germline V gene encodes CDR1 GTSNPN and CDR2 SVGIG (reference sequence). Trimming took 0 bases from V and 5 from J, leaving 7 bases between them. The CDR3 has 12 amino acids.

The chain joins TRBV9 to TRBJ2-3; 8 nucleotides align to TRBD2. Germline V CDR1 and CDR2: SGDLS, YYNGEE. This CDR3 spans 17 amino acids. J lost 0 bases, V lost 4 bases, and 10 bases had no gene match. The CDR3 DNA is TGTGCCAGCAGCCGACCGGGACTAGGTAGTAGCACAGATACGCAGTATTTT. Encoded protein: CASSRPGLGSSTDTQYF.

The rearrangement links TRBV11-3 to TRBJ2-3, with 8 bases matching TRBD2. The CDR3 has 17 residues. Germline lookup yields CDR1 SGHNT and CDR2 YENEEA. Trimming at V came to 3 bases and at J to 5 bases, leaving 13 bases not matched to a gene. Here the CDR3 reads CASSLGGAAGEGDTQYF. The CDR3 region has the DNA TGTGCCAGCAGCTTGGGGGGTGCAGCGGGAGAAGGAGATACGCAGTATTTT.

The chain employs TRBV2 and TRBJ1-2; tentatively, D is TRBD1 (6 bases). Germline CDR1 and CDR2: SNHLY and FYNNEI. This CDR3 is 13 amino acids long. V was trimmed by 2 bases and J by 4 bases, leaving 8 bases between them. Here the CDR3 reads CASSEQGTYGYTF. DNA of the CDR3: TGTGCCAGCAGTGAACAGGGGACCTATGGCTACACCTTC.

This sequence joins TRBV19 and TRBJ2-1; 11 bases fit TRBD2. J was trimmed by 5 bases and V by 6 bases; bases with no gene match: 6. From germline, CDR1 is LNHDA and CDR2 SQIVND (reference sequence). The CDR3 consists of 15 residues. CDR3 amino acids: CASRHRLAGNNEQFF. The CDR3 DNA sequence: TGTGCCAGTAGGCATAGACTAGCGGGAAACAATGAGCAGTTCTTC.

The genes are TRBV19 and TRBJ1-1; 11 bases align to TRBD1. The ends lost 10 bases at V and 7 bases at J; junction bases unmatched: 5. CDR3 length: 12 residues. The germline gives CDR1 LNHDA, CDR2 SQIVND (reference sequence). The CDR3 loop reads CATLGTGGEAFF. CDR3 bases: TGTGCCACGTTAGGGACAGGGGGTGAAGCTTTCTTT.

The CDR3 DNA reads TGTGCCAGCAGCCGACAAAGCGGGATGGGGCTTGGGTACGAGCAGTACTTC. It encodes CASSRQSGMGLGYEQYF. This chain uses TRBV7-6 with TRBJ2-7; 7 bases line up with TRBD2. In germline, CDR1 is SGHVS, CDR2 FNYEAQ. This CDR3 spans 17 amino acids. J lost 4 bases, V lost 5 bases, and 17 bases had no gene match.

The chain recombines TRBV18 with TRBJ2-5, with 7 bases aligning to TRBD1. The germline gives CDR1 KGHSH, CDR2 LQKENI. Losses at the gene ends were 6 bases for V and 3 bases for J; bases not matched to a gene: 1. The CDR3 has 12 residues. For the CDR3, the DNA is TGTGCCAGCTCCGGGACAGAAGAGACCCAGTACTTC. This sequence encodes CASSGTEETQYF.

The gene calls are TRBV7-2 and TRBJ2-7, with 9 nucleotides matching TRBD1. This CDR3 is built from 15 residues. Germline CDR1 and CDR2: SGHTA and FQGNSA. Trimming took 1 base from V and 5 from J; bases not matched to a gene: 6. CDR3 sequence reads: CASSLVGTGPHEQYF. The CDR3 DNA sequence: TGTGCCAGCAGCTTAGTTGGGACAGGGCCCCACGAGCAGTACTTC.

The chain recombines TRBV9 with TRBJ2-2, with TRBD2 matching over 7 bases. V lost 4 bases, J lost 6 bases, and 18 bases stayed unmatched. This CDR3 region has 18 residues. Germline V gives CDR1 SGDLS, CDR2 YYNGEE. CDR3 in amino acids: CASSLSSSAAAGAGELFF. The CDR3 bases are TGTGCCAGCAGCCTCTCCTCCTCCGCCGCGGCGGGGGCCGGGGAGCTGTTTTTT.

CDR3 nucleotides: TGTGCCAGCAGCTTAGCCGCAGGGACTGAAGCTTTCTTT. Translated, it gives CASSLAAGTEAFF. The chain employs TRBV11-2 and TRBJ1-1; D is possibly TRBD1 (5 bases). V dropped 1 base and J dropped 5 bases, with 8 bases sitting between them. Germline assignment: CDR1 SGHAT and CDR2 FQNNGV. The CDR3 has 13 amino acids.

This clone was seen a handful of times. The chain recombines TRBV29-1 with TRBJ2-6; 16 bases align to TRBD2. The CDR3 covers 19 residues. V gave up 6 bases and J gave up 0 bases; unmatched junction bases: 8. CDR1 is SQVTM, CDR2 ANQGSEA, per germline. The CDR3 reads CSVEMGTSGRASGANVLTF. The CDR3 DNA reads TGCAGCGTCGAGATGGGGACTAGCGGGAGGGCCTCTGGGGCCAACGTCCTGACTTTC. The full variable domain, in which reference TRBV29-1 and TRBJ2-6 provide the parts outside the CDR3, is SAVISQKPSRDICQRGTSLTIQCQVDSQVTMMFWYRQQPGQSLTLIATANQGSEATYESGFVIDKFPISRPNLTFSTLTVSNMSPEDSSIYLCSVEMGTSGRASGANVLTFGAGSRLTVL.

This chain joins TRBV28 and TRBJ1-3, with D hard to call. V was cut by 7 bases and J by 4 bases, with 14 bases left in between. CDR1 and CDR2 from the germline V gene are MDHEN and SYDVKM. This CDR3 spans 14 amino acids. The CDR3 DNA sequence: TGTGCCAGCAATTTTGAGACGAGGGGAAACACCATATATTTT. This encodes CASNFETRGNTIYF.

The chain combines TRBV3-1 (or the pseudogene TRBV3-2) with TRBJ2-2; D perhaps matches TRBD1 (5 bases). Trimming removed 0 bases from V and 4 bases from J, with 12 bases in between. The CDR3 extends over 16 amino acids. Germline assignment: CDR1 LGHDT and CDR2 YNNKEL (reference sequence). CDR3 bases: TGTGCCAGCAGCCAAGATCGGGCACAGGTCACCGGGGAGCTGTTTTTT. Translated, it gives CASSQDRAQVTGELFF.

The genes are TRBV5-1 and TRBJ1-1, with TRBD1 as a possible D gene (6 bases). Trimming cost V 7 bases and J 5 bases, with 18 bases left between them. This CDR3 spans 14 amino acids. The V gene's germline CDR1 is SGHRS and CDR2 YFSETQ. The CDR3 reads CASRGGGVWTEAFF. The CDR3 DNA reads TGCGCCAGCCGCGGGGGGGGCGTTTGGACTGAAGCTTTCTTT.

This chain joins TRBV5-4 and TRBJ1-4; TRBD1 aligns across 7 bases. The CDR3 covers 16 residues. The V and J ends lost 0 bases and 4 bases, in that order; junction bases with no gene match: 6. Germline assignment: CDR1 SGHNT and CDR2 YYREEE (reference sequence). The CDR3 loop is CASSLVGTDINEKLFF. The CDR3 region has the DNA TGTGCCAGCAGCTTGGTGGGGACAGATATTAATGAAAAACTGTTTTTT.

The chain carries TRBV28 and TRBJ2-1; D might be TRBD2 (5 bases). With 5 bases removed from V and 8 bases from J, the gap between germline ends came to 16 bases. Per the germline V gene, CDR1 is MDHEN and CDR2 is SYDVKM. The CDR3 runs to 14 residues. Written as DNA, the CDR3 is TGTGCCAGCAGTCTCTCTTCTCTAGCCCATGAGCAGTTCTTC. This encodes CASSLSSLAHEQFF.

The chain joins TRBV6-5 to TRBJ1-2, with 12 bases fitting TRBD1. The J segment lost 8 bases and the V segment lost 6 bases, leaving 4 bases of the junction unmatched. Germline CDR1 reads MNHEY; CDR2 reads SVGAGI. This CDR3 has 13 amino acids. CDR3 sequence: CASRGQGARGYTF. CDR3 DNA sequence: TGTGCCAGCAGGGGACAGGGGGCGAGAGGCTACACCTTC.

The V gene is TRBV7-9, the J gene TRBJ2-5; the D gene is possibly TRBD2 (5 bases). Per the germline V gene, CDR1 is SEHNR and CDR2 is FQNEAQ (reference sequence). This CDR3 contains 13 residues. V was trimmed by 2 bases and J by 4 bases, leaving 8 bases between them. Here the CDR3 reads CASSLNSAETQYF. The CDR3 DNA is TGTGCCAGCAGCTTAAATAGCGCAGAGACCCAGTACTTC.

The chain couples TRBV2 to TRBJ2-2, with unresolved D. Per germline, CDR1 SNHLY and CDR2 FYNNEI. V lost 3 bases, J lost 6 bases, and 11 bases lay in between. This CDR3 contains 14 residues. The DNA of the CDR3 is TGTGCCAGCAGTGAGAGTCTGGGCTCCGGGGAGCTGTTTTTT. This codes for CASSESLGSGELFF. Based on the CDR3 plus reference TRBV2 and TRBJ2-2, the full variable domain is EPEVTQTPSHQVTQMGQEVILRCVPISNHLYFYWYRQILGQKVEFLVSFYNNEISEKSEIFDDQFSVERPDGSNFTLKIRSTKLEDSAMYFCASSESLGSGELFFGEGSRLTVL.

The genes are TRBV7-2 and TRBJ1-4, with D uncertain. Trimming stripped 5 bases from V and 5 bases from J, with 12 bases between. CDR1 SGHTA and CDR2 FQGNSA come from the germline V gene. CDR3 size: 14 residues. The CDR3 DNA sequence: TGTGCCAGCAGCGCAGGCCCACGGAATGAAAAACTGTTTTTT. Its translation: CASSAGPRNEKLFF. Variable domain in full (rest from reference TRBV7-2 and TRBJ1-4): GAGVSQSPSNKVTEKGKDVELRCDPISGHTALYWYRQSLGQGLEFLIYFQGNSAPDKSGLPSDRFSAERTGGSVSTLTIQRTQQEDSAVYLCASSAGPRNEKLFFGSGTQLSVL.

The genes are TRBV11-3 and TRBJ1-6, with D hard to call. Trimming left V 4 bases short and J 9 bases short, with 7 bases between. Germline CDR1 SGHNT, CDR2 YENEEA. The CDR3 covers 12 residues. For the CDR3, the DNA is TGTGCCAGCAGCTCCCCCGTTTCACCCCTCCACTTT. It is translated as CASSSPVSPLHF.

This chain connects TRBV6-5 to TRBJ1-6, with 7 bases fitting TRBD1. CDR3 size: 14 residues. Germline CDR1 and CDR2: MNHEY and SVGAGI. V was pared by 6 bases and J by 10 bases, with 9 bases of the junction left unmatched. Here the CDR3 DNA reads TGTGCCAGCAGCGGACAAGGGGGCGGATCACCCCTCCACTTT. This gives the protein CASSGQGGGSPLHF.

The chain is built from TRBV19 and TRBJ1-6; weak D call: TRBD1 (6 bases). CDR1 and CDR2 from the germline V gene are LNHDA and SQIVND (reference sequence). The V end lost 6 bases, the J end lost 13 bases, and 16 bases lay between the germline ends. This CDR3 spans 13 amino acids. CDR3 residues: CASSPRTAGPLHF. The CDR3 nucleotides read TGTGCCAGTAGCCCTCGGACAGCCGGTCCCCTCCACTTT. The full variable domain, its missing parts supplied by reference TRBV19 and TRBJ1-6, is DGGITQSPKYLFRKEGQNVTLSCEQNLNHDAMYWYRQDPGQGLRLIYYSQIVNDFQKGDIAEGYSVSREKKESFPLTVTSAQKNPTAFYLCASSPRTAGPLHFGNGTRLTVT.